This T cell receptor beta chain comes out of a study of cytomegalovirus exposure and HLA in healthy donors. Trimming took 4 bases from V and 0 from J, leaving 10 bases between them. Per germline, CDR1 SGHRS and CDR2 YFSETQ. The CDR3 consists of 14 residues. The PCR employed 60 Vbeta primers together with 13 Jbeta primers. Assay used: immunoSEQ multiplex PCR; TCRdb lists only in-frame clones, some missing. The data show about 160,000 clones, 70% to 80% seen once. The TCR sequence derives from a woman in her thirties or forties in good health and CMV-seronegative. This sequence joins TRBV5-1 and TRBJ1-1; a possible D gene is TRBD1 (5 bases). The source material was PBMCs. CDR3 in DNA: TGCGCCAGCAGCCCAGCGACAGTGAACACTGAAGCTTTCTTT. This encodes CASSPATVNTEAFF.